A single sample gave rise to the 17 T cell receptor beta chains below, sequenced in a study of cytomegalovirus exposure and HLA in healthy donors. PCR amplification relied on 60 Vbeta primers (plus 13 Jbeta primers). TCRdb's table, derived via immunoSEQ multiplex PCR, lists solely in-frame clones and lacks some. Of roughly 150,000 clones detected, approximately 61% appear once; the ten largest clones hold around 1.6%. Sequencing was performed on PBMCs. The receptors originated from a human donor in good health.

The V call is TRBV7-2, the J call TRBJ2-1; 10 bases map to TRBD2. This CDR3 comprises 15 residues. Losses at the gene ends were 4 bases for V and 7 bases for J; bases not matched to a gene: 7. Germline V gene sequence: CDR1 SGHTA, CDR2 FQGNSA. The CDR3, as DNA: TGTGCCAGCAGCTCCGGGCTAGCGGGAGTTAATGAGCAGTTCTTC. Protein product: CASSSGLAGVNEQFF.

The chain couples TRBV18 to TRBJ2-3; 9 bases are a match to TRBD2. The ends lost 5 bases at V and 2 bases at J; junction bases unmatched: 5. Germline V gives CDR1 KGHSH, CDR2 LQKENI. This CDR3 comprises 15 residues. The CDR3 nucleotides are TGTGCCAGCTCAACACTAGCGGGCTACACAGATACGCAGTATTTT. Its protein product is CASSTLAGYTDTQYF.

This chain uses TRBV28 with TRBJ2-3; 9 positions agree with TRBD2. J gave up 3 bases and V 2 bases, and 9 bases lay outside the gene matches. Germline V gene data show CDR1 as MDHEN and CDR2 as SYDVKM. The CDR3 is made up of 17 amino acids. The CDR3 DNA follows: TGTGCCAGCAGTTTAGGATTAGGAACTAGCGGGACAGATACGCAGTATTTT. Translating it yields CASSLGLGTSGTDTQYF.

V usage is TRBV28 and J usage is TRBJ1-5; D is possibly TRBD1 (5 bases). This CDR3 has 15 residues. Germline V CDR1 and CDR2: MDHEN, SYDVKM. The V and J ends lost 3 bases and 2 bases respectively, with 11 bases between them. Here the CDR3 reads CASSFPWGGNQPQHF. DNA of the CDR3: TGTGCCAGCAGTTTCCCCTGGGGGGGCAATCAGCCCCAGCATTTT.

This clone was seen a single time. V usage is TRBV18 and J usage is TRBJ2-4; D might be TRBD2 (5 bases). This CDR3 is built from 18 residues. CDR1 is KGHSH and CDR2 is LQKENI in the germline V gene. Between the trimmed V and J ends, which lost 3 bases and 2 bases, there was a span of 20 bases. CDR3 sequence reads: CASSPTPTGETTKNIQYF. The CDR3 nucleotides read TGTGCCAGCTCACCCACCCCCACCGGGGAGACGACCAAAAACATTCAGTACTTC. The variable domain in full, with the rest retrieved from reference TRBV18 and TRBJ2-4, is NAGVMQNPRHLVRRRGQEARLRCSPMKGHSHVYWYRQLPEEGLKFMVYLQKENIIDESGMPKERFSAEFPKEGPSILRIQQVVRGDSAAYFCASSPTPTGETTKNIQYFGAGTRLSVL.

The V and J genes are TRBV4-1 and TRBJ2-3; no definite D call. There are 13 residues in the CDR3. The germline V and J ends were trimmed by 4 bases and 6 bases, with 11 bases remaining between them. CDR1 and CDR2 (germline): MGHRA, YSYEKL. The CDR3 sequence is CASSRQIGDTQYF. The CDR3 DNA reads TGCGCCAGCAGCCGACAAATAGGTGATACGCAGTATTTT.

The chain employs TRBV11-2 and TRBJ2-7, with TRBD2 identical over 11 bases. CDR3 length: 13 residues. With 1 base clipped from V and 7 bases from J, the junction kept 0 bases outside the gene matches. Germline-derived CDR1 and CDR2 are SGHAT and FQNNGV. The CDR3 protein is CASSLGLAGEQYF. In DNA form, the CDR3 reads TGTGCCAGCAGCTTAGGACTAGCGGGGGAGCAGTACTTC. Variable domain in full (rest from reference TRBV11-2 and TRBJ2-7): EAGVAQSPRYKIIEKRQSVAFWCNPISGHATLYWYQQILGQGPKLLIQFQNNGVVDDSQLPKDRFSAERLKGVDSTLKIQPAKLEDSAVYLCASSLGLAGEQYFGPGTRLTVT.

The chain combines TRBV28 with TRBJ2-1; 8 bases agree with TRBD2. This CDR3 has 17 residues. Looked up from germline, CDR1 is MDHEN and CDR2 is SYDVKM. The ends lost 1 base at V and 5 bases at J; junction bases unmatched: 10. DNA for the CDR3: TGTGCCAGCAGTTTATCAACGATGAGCGGGAGCCACAATGAGCAGTTCTTC. Its translation is CASSLSTMSGSHNEQFF. The entire variable domain, with the rest obtained from reference TRBV28 and TRBJ2-1, is as follows: DVKVTQSSRYLVKRTGEKVFLECVQDMDHENMFWYRQDPGLGLRLIYFSYDVKMKEKGDIPEGYSVSREKKERFSLILESASTNQTSMYLCASSLSTMSGSHNEQFFGPGTRLTVL.

This chain joins TRBV11-2 and TRBJ2-5; D is ambiguous. Germline V gene data show CDR1 as SGHAT and CDR2 as FQNNGV. The V and J ends lost 2 bases and 4 bases respectively, with 14 bases between them. The CDR3 extends over 15 amino acids. The CDR3 DNA sequence: TGTGCCAGCAGCTTATCCCTAGAGATGGGAGAGACCCAGTACTTC. It yields the protein CASSLSLEMGETQYF. Looking up the rest from reference TRBV11-2 and TRBJ2-5 gives the full variable domain: EAGVAQSPRYKIIEKRQSVAFWCNPISGHATLYWYQQILGQGPKLLIQFQNNGVVDDSQLPKDRFSAERLKGVDSTLKIQPAKLEDSAVYLCASSLSLEMGETQYFGPGTRLLVL.

Note on this clone: The same CDR3 is also encoded by other DNA sequences in this sample. The rearrangement joins TRBV2 to TRBJ2-7; TRBD2 matches 14 bases. Germline assignment: CDR1 SNHLY and CDR2 FYNNEI. The V segment lost 2 bases and the J segment 3 bases; nucleotides outside the gene matches: 3. The CDR3 has 16 amino acids. The CDR3 DNA sequence: TGTGCCAGCAGTGAACCGGGACTAGCGGGGGACTACGAGCAGTACTTC. This codes for CASSEPGLAGDYEQYF.

There are a few counts of this clone. The chain links TRBV19 to TRBJ2-7, with 12 positions matching TRBD2. V dropped 6 bases and J dropped 2; count of bases not matched to a gene: 5. Germline CDR1 and CDR2: LNHDA and SQIVND (reference sequence). The length of the CDR3 is 15 residues. The CDR3 DNA sequence: TGTGCCAGTAGCCCAAGGACTAGCGGGACCTACGAGCAGTACTTC. Protein product: CASSPRTSGTYEQYF.

This chain connects TRBV2 to TRBJ2-7; a possible D gene is TRBD2 (5 bases). Trimming took 3 bases from V and 3 from J, leaving 9 bases between them. The CDR3 extends over 13 amino acids. CDR1 is SNHLY, CDR2 FYNNEI, per germline. The CDR3 nucleotides are TGTGCCAGCAGTGATACTAGTAACTACGAGCAGTACTTC. This encodes CASSDTSNYEQYF.

V and J are TRBV15 and TRBJ2-1, with 12 bases identical to TRBD2. J lost 6 bases, V lost 5 bases, and 5 bases had no gene match. CDR3 size: 15 residues. From germline, CDR1 is LNHNV and CDR2 YYDKDF (reference sequence). The CDR3 is CATSPRTSGINEQFF. CDR3 nucleotide sequence: TGTGCCACCAGCCCCAGGACTAGCGGGATCAATGAGCAGTTCTTC.

CDR3 in DNA: TGTGCCAGCAGTTTAATAGCCCCCTCGGACAGATCCCAAGAGACCCAGTACTTC. It yields the protein CASSLIAPSDRSQETQYF. This rearrangement joins TRBV27 to TRBJ2-5; D might be TRBD1 (6 bases). V gave up 2 bases and J gave up 1 base, with 20 bases separating them. CDR3 length equals 18 residues. CDR1 and CDR2 (germline): MNHEY, SMNVEV (reference sequence).

This clone was seen a few times. The chain links TRBV4-1 to TRBJ2-3; 10 bases agree with TRBD2. Per the germline V gene, CDR1 is MGHRA and CDR2 is YSYEKL. The CDR3 covers 17 residues. V dropped 0 bases and J dropped 2; count of bases not matched to a gene: 5. The CDR3 sequence is CASSQDEGLAHTDTQYF. The CDR3 DNA follows: TGCGCCAGCAGCCAAGATGAGGGACTAGCGCACACAGATACGCAGTATTTT.

This sequence joins TRBV7-9 and TRBJ1-5; TRBD1 matches 7 bases. Germline V lookup: CDR1 SEHNR, CDR2 FQNEAQ (reference sequence). The CDR3 totals 14 residues. Losses at the gene ends were 5 bases for V and 4 bases for J; bases not matched to a gene: 5. CDR3 coding DNA: TGTGCCAGCAGCACCGCGGACAGGAATCAGCCCCAGCATTTT. It codes for CASSTADRNQPQHF.

CDR3 protein: CAISESGGLSTGELFF. The CDR3 DNA reads TGTGCCATCAGTGAGTCGGGGGGGCTGAGCACCGGGGAGCTGTTTTTT. J is TRBJ2-2 and V is TRBV10-3; perhaps TRBD2 as D (7 bases). This CDR3 spans 16 amino acids. Trimming pared 0 bases from V and 4 bases from J, leaving 12 bases between. Germline lookup yields CDR1 ENHRY and CDR2 SYGVKD.